This T cell receptor (beta chain) was documented in a study of blood T cell repertoires in COVID-19. The wider study: Researchers got acute and convalescent COVID-19 samples from the United States, Italy and Spain. The analysed material was cDNA or gDNA that came from T cells, B-cell-depleted T cells, or PBMCs.

Original processing methods: Reference gene primer amplification gave nucleated cell count estimates. Clones were read by immunoSEQ multiplex PCR, and TCRdb kept only the in-frame ones, dropping some. V and J calls and clone size are copied from that table; D and trimming were computed from the DNA. This table holds 60,000 to 65,000 clones, nearly 90% found once. V gave up 1 base and J gave up 3 bases, with 9 bases separating them. The CDR3 has 14 amino acids. Germline CDR1 and CDR2: LNHNV and YYDKDF (reference sequence). The chain couples TRBV15 to TRBJ1-1; D unresolved. This TCR was sampled from a man aged 45-60 years with active COVID-19. The specimen sequenced was peripheral blood. The CDR3 protein is CATSRVSGHTEAFF. In DNA form, the CDR3 reads TGTGCCACCAGCAGAGTATCAGGCCACACTGAAGCTTTCTTT.